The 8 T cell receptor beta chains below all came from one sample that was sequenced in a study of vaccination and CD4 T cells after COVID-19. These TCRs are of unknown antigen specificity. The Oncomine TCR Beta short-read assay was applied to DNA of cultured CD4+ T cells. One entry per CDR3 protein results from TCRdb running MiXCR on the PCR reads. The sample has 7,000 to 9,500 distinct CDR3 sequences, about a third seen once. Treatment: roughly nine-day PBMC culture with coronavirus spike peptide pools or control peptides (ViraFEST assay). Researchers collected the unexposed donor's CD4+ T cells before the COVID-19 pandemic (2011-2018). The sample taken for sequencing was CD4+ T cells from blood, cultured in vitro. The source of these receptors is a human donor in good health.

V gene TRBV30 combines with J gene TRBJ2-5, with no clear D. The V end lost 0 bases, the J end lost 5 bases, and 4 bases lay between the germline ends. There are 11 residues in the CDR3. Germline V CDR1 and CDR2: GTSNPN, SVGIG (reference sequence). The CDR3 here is CAWSVGETQYF. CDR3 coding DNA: TGTGCCTGGAGTGTCGGGGAGACCCAGTACTTC.

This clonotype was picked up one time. The CDR3 nucleotides read TGCGCCAGCAGCTTCGGGACAGGGGGCAATCAGCCCCAGCATTTT. Encoded protein: CASSFGTGGNQPQHF. This chain joins TRBV5-1 and TRBJ1-5; the match to TRBD1 covers 10 bases. With 2 bases clipped from V and 2 bases from J, the junction kept 1 base outside the gene matches. Germline lookup yields CDR1 SGHRS and CDR2 YFSETQ. The CDR3 length is 15 residues.

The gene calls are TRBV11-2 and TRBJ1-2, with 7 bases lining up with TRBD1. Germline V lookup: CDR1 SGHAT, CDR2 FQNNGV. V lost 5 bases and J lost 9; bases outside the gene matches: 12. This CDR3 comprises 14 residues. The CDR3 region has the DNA TGTGCCAGCAGCCCTACAGGGGACGGAGGTAGCTACACCTTC. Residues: CASSPTGDGGSYTF.

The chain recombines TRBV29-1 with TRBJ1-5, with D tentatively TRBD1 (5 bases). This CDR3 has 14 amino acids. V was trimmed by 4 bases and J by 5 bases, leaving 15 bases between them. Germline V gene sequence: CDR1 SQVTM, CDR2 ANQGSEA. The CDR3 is CSVGEAGIDQPQHF. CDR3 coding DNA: TGCAGCGTTGGAGAGGCAGGGATTGATCAGCCCCAGCATTTT.

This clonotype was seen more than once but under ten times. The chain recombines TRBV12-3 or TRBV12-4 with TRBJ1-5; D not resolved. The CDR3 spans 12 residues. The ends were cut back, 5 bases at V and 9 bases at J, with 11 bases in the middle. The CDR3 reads CASSPSSVPQHF. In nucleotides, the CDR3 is TGTGCCAGCAGTCCCAGTAGCGTGCCCCAGCATTTT.

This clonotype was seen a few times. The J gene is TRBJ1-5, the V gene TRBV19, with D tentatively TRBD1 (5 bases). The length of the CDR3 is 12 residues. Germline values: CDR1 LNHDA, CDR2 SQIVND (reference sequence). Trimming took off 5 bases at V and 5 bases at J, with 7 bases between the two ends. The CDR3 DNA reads TGTGCCAGTAGTGTCAGGGATCAGCCCCAGCATTTT. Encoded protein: CASSVRDQPQHF.

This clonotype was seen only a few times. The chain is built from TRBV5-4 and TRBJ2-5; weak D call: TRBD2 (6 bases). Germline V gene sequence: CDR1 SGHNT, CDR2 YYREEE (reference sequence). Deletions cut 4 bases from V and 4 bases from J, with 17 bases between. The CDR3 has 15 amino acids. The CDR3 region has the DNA TGTGCCAGCAGCGTAGAATCTAGCGCCGTAGAGACCCAGTACTTC. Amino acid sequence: CASSVESSAVETQYF.

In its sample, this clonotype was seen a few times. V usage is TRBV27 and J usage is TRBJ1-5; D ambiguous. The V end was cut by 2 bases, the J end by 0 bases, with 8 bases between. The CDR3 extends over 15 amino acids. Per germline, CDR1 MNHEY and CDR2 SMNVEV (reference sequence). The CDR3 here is CASSLQWDSNQPQHF. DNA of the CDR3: TGTGCCAGCAGTTTACAATGGGATAGCAATCAGCCCCAGCATTTT.